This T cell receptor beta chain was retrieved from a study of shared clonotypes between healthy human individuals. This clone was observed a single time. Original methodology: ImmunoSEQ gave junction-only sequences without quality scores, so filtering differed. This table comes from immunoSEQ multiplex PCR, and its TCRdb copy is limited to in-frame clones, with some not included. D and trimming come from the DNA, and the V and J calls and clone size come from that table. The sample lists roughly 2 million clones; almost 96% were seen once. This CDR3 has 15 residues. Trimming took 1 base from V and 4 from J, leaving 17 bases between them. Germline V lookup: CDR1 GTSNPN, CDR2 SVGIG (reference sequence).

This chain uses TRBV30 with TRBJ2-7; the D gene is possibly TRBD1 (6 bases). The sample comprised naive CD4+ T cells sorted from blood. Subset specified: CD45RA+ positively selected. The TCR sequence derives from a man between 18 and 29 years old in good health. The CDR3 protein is CAWSGGLAYTYEQYF. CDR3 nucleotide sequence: TGTGCCTGGAGTGGGGGGCTAGCATACACGTACGAGCAGTACTTC.